This passage covers 26 T cell receptor beta chains from one sample sequenced in a study of T-cell memory formation after mild COVID-19. TCRdb re-derived calls from the 5' RACE reads in MiXCR, one entry per CDR3 protein. This sample has thousands of distinct CDR3 sequences, with around a fifth found just once. Input material: PBMCs or a T cell subset sorted from them (not recorded which). Receptor source: an adult woman who had mild COVID-19 (a few samples of this study predate the infection). Cell type and time point are not known.

This clonotype was counted at least ten times. The chain joins TRBV12-3 or TRBV12-4 to TRBJ1-5; D uncertain. V lost 3 bases and J lost 3, with 15 bases in between. The CDR3 runs 16 residues. CDR3 region: CASSFPQNLNNQPQHF. The CDR3 DNA sequence: TGTGCCAGCAGTTTTCCACAGAACCTAAACAATCAGCCCCAGCATTTT.

This clonotype was detected many times. The chain employs TRBV15 and TRBJ2-1; 8 bases agree with TRBD2. V lost 0 bases to trimming and J lost 5 bases; unmatched junction nucleotides: 9. CDR3 size: 17 residues. Germline values: CDR1 LNHNV, CDR2 YYDKDF (reference sequence). The DNA of the CDR3 is TGTGCCACCAGCAGAGATGAAGGCAGCGGGAGACACAATGAGCAGTTCTTC. This translates into CATSRDEGSGRHNEQFF. The whole variable domain, remainder taken from reference TRBV15 and TRBJ2-1, is DAMVIQNPRYQVTQFGKPVTLSCSQTLNHNVMYWYQQKSSQAPKLLFHYYDKDFNNEADTPDNFQSRRPNTSFCFLDIRSPGLGDTAMYLCATSRDEGSGRHNEQFFGPGTRLTVL.

The chain uses TRBV5-5 and TRBJ2-7; tentatively, D is TRBD1 or TRBD2 (5 bases each). The length of the CDR3 is 15 residues. V was shortened by 4 bases and J by 2 bases, with 16 bases between the two germline ends. CDR1 is SGHKS and CDR2 is YYEKEE in the germline V gene (reference sequence). CDR3 bases: TGTGCCAGCAGCCCCTCTGGGGGAGCAACCTACGAGCAGTACTTC. It yields the protein CASSPSGGATYEQYF.

This clonotype was picked up many times. J is TRBJ1-1 and V is TRBV10-3; D gene unclear. The CDR3 has 14 residues. Per the germline V gene, CDR1 is ENHRY and CDR2 is SYGVKD. V was clipped by 5 bases and J by 1 base, with 11 bases between them. CDR3 in amino acids: CAISLEGWNTEAFF. In nucleotides, the CDR3 is TGTGCCATCAGTCTGGAGGGTTGGAACACTGAAGCTTTCTTT.

This clonotype appeared many times. The chain carries TRBV6-1 and TRBJ2-7, with 7 positions matching TRBD1. V gave up 1 base and J gave up 6 bases; unmatched junction bases: 3. Germline values: CDR1 MNHNS, CDR2 SASEGT. The CDR3 is made up of 13 amino acids. CDR3 amino acids: CASSEGQGREQYF. The CDR3 nucleotides read TGTGCCAGCAGTGAAGGACAGGGACGCGAGCAGTACTTC.

This clonotype has a count of ten or more. The chain couples TRBV25-1 to TRBJ2-6; TRBD1 matches at 12 bases. J gave up 3 bases and V 3 bases, and 9 bases lay outside the gene matches. Per the germline V gene, CDR1 is MGHDK and CDR2 is SYGVNS. The CDR3 runs 19 residues. CDR3 region: CASSDWDRGPGIGANVLTF. The DNA for the CDR3 is TGTGCCAGCAGTGATTGGGACAGGGGGCCGGGGATTGGGGCCAACGTCCTGACTTTC.

This clonotype was counted at least ten times. This chain joins TRBV14 and TRBJ1-2, with a tentative D call TRBD1 (6 bases). Germline V gives CDR1 SGHDN, CDR2 FVKESK. V was pared by 1 base and J by 4 bases, with 10 bases between. The CDR3 runs 14 residues. The DNA for the CDR3 is TGTGCCAGCAGCCAAGTACAGGGCCTCTATGGCTACACCTTC. It specifies CASSQVQGLYGYTF.

This clonotype was counted many times. This sequence joins TRBV7-6 and TRBJ2-1; D is possibly TRBD2 (7 bases). The CDR3 contains 14 residues. Trimming removed 2 bases from V and 6 bases from J, with 11 bases in between. Germline-derived CDR1 and CDR2 are SGHVS and FNYEAQ. CDR3 residues: CASSLWRGPNEQFF. The CDR3 DNA sequence: TGTGCCAGCAGCTTATGGCGGGGGCCCAATGAGCAGTTCTTC.

This clonotype was found many times. The chain is built from TRBV7-9 and TRBJ1-2; maybe TRBD1 (6 bases). The germline CDR1 and CDR2 sequences are SEHNR and FQNEAQ (reference sequence). The CDR3 runs to 15 residues. The germline V and J ends were trimmed by 5 bases and 5 bases, with 18 bases remaining between them. The DNA for the CDR3 is TGTGCCAGCAGCCCCCGGAACAGGAGGGGGTATGGCTACACCTTC. It codes for CASSPRNRRGYGYTF.

This clonotype occurred many times. This sequence joins TRBV12-3 or TRBV12-4 and TRBJ1-1; D ambiguous. The CDR3 is 13 amino acids. V was clipped by 1 base and J by 4 bases, with 7 bases between them. DNA of the CDR3: TGTGCCAGCAGTTTAGAGTACAGCACTGAAGCTTTCTTT. This translates into CASSLEYSTEAFF.

This clonotype was recorded at least ten times. V usage is TRBV7-9 and J usage is TRBJ2-7, with 11 bases aligning to TRBD1. The germline V gene encodes CDR1 SEHNR and CDR2 FQNEAQ (reference sequence). The CDR3 consists of 17 residues. V was pared by 4 bases and J by 2 bases, with 10 bases of the junction left unmatched. The CDR3 is CASSSRTGGITTYEQYF. The CDR3 DNA is TGTGCCAGCAGCTCCCGGACAGGGGGCATTACTACCTACGAGCAGTACTTC.

This clonotype was seen ten or more times. J is TRBJ2-3 and V is TRBV3-1; the D is unclear. Germline loops: CDR1 LGHDT, CDR2 YNNKEL (reference sequence). Deletions cut 0 bases from V and 6 bases from J, with 4 bases between. CDR3 size: 12 residues. Here the CDR3 DNA reads TGTGCCAGCAGCCAAGAGAGGGATACGCAGTATTTT. This encodes CASSQERDTQYF.

The V gene is TRBV6-5, the J gene TRBJ2-1; TRBD2 might be the D (6 bases). V was trimmed by 6 bases and J by 3 bases, leaving 12 bases between them. The CDR3 covers 14 residues. The germline gives CDR1 MNHEY, CDR2 SVGAGI. The CDR3 DNA follows: TGTGCCAGCAGGTCCGGGACTTACTACAATGAGCAGTTCTTC. Its protein product is CASRSGTYYNEQFF.

In its sample, this clonotype was seen many times. The chain is built from TRBV24-1 and TRBJ2-6; a weak D match, TRBD2 (7 bases). CDR3 length equals 17 residues. V was pared by 2 bases and J by 4 bases, with 14 bases between. The V gene's germline CDR1 is KGHDR and CDR2 SFDVKD. Written as DNA, the CDR3 is TGTGCCACCAGTGATTCCGCTGGGGGGGCCGGGGCCAACGTCCTGACTTTC. Amino acids: CATSDSAGGAGANVLTF.

This clonotype appeared a few times. The chain employs TRBV7-2 and TRBJ2-7; D gene unclear. V lost 5 bases and J 2 bases, leaving 4 bases between the germline ends. Germline V gives CDR1 SGHTA, CDR2 FQGNSA. The CDR3 is 11 amino acids. The CDR3: CASSTTYEQYF. CDR3 nucleotide sequence: TGTGCCAGCAGCACCACCTACGAGCAGTACTTC.

The table lists this clonotype with many counts. A junction end diverges from the germline sequence, so it may reflect a read error. The gene calls are TRBV7-7 and TRBJ2-3, with a weak D call TRBD1 (6 bases). Germline lookup yields CDR1 SSHAT and CDR2 FNYEAQ (reference sequence). This CDR3 spans 17 amino acids. This CDR3 reads CASSLGHRDKVTDTQYF. CDR3 nucleotides: TGTGCTAGCAGCTTAGGCCACCGGGACAAGGTGACAGATACGCAGTATTTT.

The chain joins TRBV7-9 to TRBJ1-2; D remains ambiguous. The CDR3 runs 13 residues. Germline CDR1 and CDR2: SEHNR and FQNEAQ (reference sequence). The V end was cut by 5 bases, the J end by 8 bases, with 15 bases between. The CDR3 is CASSVNGLEGYTF. CDR3 DNA: TGTGCCAGCAGCGTAAATGGACTTGAGGGCTACACCTTC.

CDR3 protein: CASSSQGGYTF. CDR3 nucleotide sequence: TGTGCCAGCAGCTCACAGGGCGGCTACACCTTC. The V call is TRBV7-9, the J call TRBJ1-2, with a tentative D call TRBD1 (6 bases). Germline assignment: CDR1 SEHNR and CDR2 FQNEAQ (reference sequence). This CDR3 has 11 amino acids. V was clipped by 4 bases and J by 8 bases, with 8 bases between them. Based on the CDR3 plus reference TRBV7-9 and TRBJ1-2, the full variable domain is DTGVSQNPRHKITKRGQNVTFRCDPISEHNRLYWYRQTLGQGPEFLTYFQNEAQLEKSRLLSDRFSAERPKGSFSTLEIQRTEQGDSAMYLCASSSQGGYTFGSGTRLTVV.

This clonotype was detected ten times or more. CDR3 in DNA: TGTGCCAGCAGCCAAGAAGGGCTAGCGTTCTACGAGCAGTACTTC. This gives the protein CASSQEGLAFYEQYF. The chain is built from TRBV3-1 and TRBJ2-7; tentative D call: TRBD2 (6 bases). This CDR3 contains 15 residues. Per germline, CDR1 LGHDT and CDR2 YNNKEL (reference sequence). Trimming left V 0 bases short and J 3 bases short, with 12 bases between.

This clonotype has a count of ten or more. The chain joins TRBV20-1 to TRBJ2-7; D is possibly TRBD1 or TRBD2 (5 bases each). Germline values: CDR1 DFQATT, CDR2 SNEGSKA (reference sequence). V shed 6 bases and J shed 2 bases, with 17 bases lying between them. The CDR3 is 14 amino acids. CDR3 DNA sequence: TGCAGTGCGATCCTGGTGGGACGGACCTACGAGCAGTACTTC. Its protein is CSAILVGRTYEQYF.

Sample share makes this clonotype medium-sized (0.01 to 0.1%). The J gene is TRBJ2-3, the V gene TRBV27; possibly TRBD2 for D (7 bases). Germline V CDR1 and CDR2: MNHEY, SMNVEV (reference sequence). This CDR3 is built from 11 residues. V was trimmed by 8 bases and J by 6 bases, leaving 9 bases between them. This CDR3 reads CASGGADTQYF. In DNA form, the CDR3 reads TGTGCCAGCGGGGGGGCGGATACGCAGTATTTT.

Many counts were recorded for this clonotype. The V and J genes are TRBV12-3 or TRBV12-4 and TRBJ1-2; a possible D gene is TRBD1 (5 bases). V lost 3 bases to trimming and J lost 8 bases, with 13 bases between them. The CDR3 has 13 amino acids. CDR3 in amino acids: CASSFAGTGGYTF. CDR3 in DNA: TGTGCCAGCAGTTTTGCAGGGACGGGGGGCTACACCTTC.

This clonotype came up many times. J is TRBJ1-3 and V is TRBV20-1, with D perhaps matching TRBD1 (6 bases). Germline V gives CDR1 DFQATT, CDR2 SNEGSKA (reference sequence). The CDR3 consists of 14 residues. V was shortened by 6 bases and J by 0 bases, with 12 bases between the two germline ends. CDR3 DNA sequence: TGCAGTGCGGTGGGCAGGGGCTCTGGAAACACCATATATTTT. It encodes CSAVGRGSGNTIYF.

This clonotype occurred many times. The rearrangement uses TRBV7-9 and TRBJ2-3; TRBD2 aligns across 7 bases. The CDR3 runs to 15 residues. Germline V gene lookup returns CDR1 SEHNR and CDR2 FQNEAQ (reference sequence). The trim removed 5 bases at V and 2 bases at J, leaving 7 bases unmatched. As DNA, the CDR3 is TGTGCCAGCAGCAAAACAGCGGGGAACACAGATACGCAGTATTTT. Its protein is CASSKTAGNTDTQYF.

This clonotype has a count of ten or more. CDR3 DNA: TGTGCCACCGGACTAGCGGGGGGCCTCACCGATACGCAGTATTTT. It is translated as CATGLAGGLTDTQYF. The chain couples TRBV2 to TRBJ2-3, with 14 positions matching TRBD2. This CDR3 contains 15 residues. Germline V gene data show CDR1 as SNHLY and CDR2 as FYNNEI. With V trimmed by 10 bases and J by 6 bases, 9 bases remained unmatched.

This clonotype came up many times. V gene TRBV11-3 combines with J gene TRBJ2-2; 9 positions match TRBD1. Germline-derived CDR1 and CDR2 are SGHNT and YENEEA. V shed 5 bases, J shed 5 bases, and the junction held 9 bases outside the gene matches. The CDR3 totals 16 residues. The CDR3 here is CASSLGWGTGTGELFF. DNA of the CDR3: TGTGCCAGCAGCCTCGGATGGGGGACAGGGACCGGGGAGCTGTTTTTT.